This TCR beta chain was sequenced for a study of CD8+CD57+ T cells in acquired aplastic anemia. Study as a whole: Sorted cells (CD4+ and CD8+) yielded DNA amounts that averaged around 3.5 ug. Study-level results: CD8+ Simpson's diversity did not differ significantly between patients and controls. Found in both controls and patients were some 30 CD8+ CDR3 sequences.

Turning to this clonotype: As yet, its antigen is unknown.

Deletions cut 5 bases from V and 0 bases from J, with 20 bases between. The CDR3 is made up of 18 amino acids. From germline, CDR1 is ENHRY and CDR2 SYGVKD. The template used for profiling TCR beta VDJ and CDR3 was genomic DNA. Via MiXCR, TCRdb re-called the reads, giving one row per CDR3 protein. This sample has about 270,000 distinct CDR3 sequences, with 45% to 65% found just once. Sequenced: sorted CD4+, CD8+, or CD8+CD57+ T cells (not recorded which) from PBMCs. This TCR derives from a human donor with severe aplastic anemia or a healthy control (not recorded which). This sequence joins TRBV10-3 and TRBJ2-1; D perhaps matches TRBD2 (6 bases). CDR3 bases: TGTGCCATCAGTTACGACCCACGGGGGACCGGCTCCTACAATGAGCAGTTCTTC. Residues: CAISYDPRGTGSYNEQFF.